Following are 21 T cell receptor beta chains from one sample sequenced in a study of vaccination and CD4 T cells after COVID-19. Their specific antigens are unknown. As for treatment: roughly 10-day PBMC culture with coronavirus spike peptide pools or control peptides (ViraFEST assay). The unexposed donor provided CD4+ T cells, which were taken before the COVID-19 pandemic (2011-2018). At the Johns Hopkins FTIC core, DNA taken from cultured CD4+ T cells was sequenced by way of the Oncomine TCR Beta short-read assay. TCRdb recomputed calls from the PCR reads with MiXCR, one row per CDR3 protein. The sample lists roughly 1,300 distinct CDR3 sequences; about a fifth were seen once. Sequences were obtained from CD4+ T cells from blood, cultured in vitro. The receptors shown here come from a human donor in good health.

The genes are TRBV20-1 and TRBJ2-7; 7 nucleotides agree with TRBD1. The CDR3 loop spans 15 amino acids. Germline V gene data show CDR1 as DFQATT and CDR2 as SNEGSKA (reference sequence). V was clipped by 3 bases and J by 3 bases; unmatched bases: 11. CDR3: CSARPYRTGNYEQYF. CDR3 DNA: TGCAGTGCTAGGCCCTACCGGACAGGCAACTACGAGCAGTACTTC.

The genes are TRBV7-6 and TRBJ1-1, with TRBD1 matching over 7 bases. J gave up 2 bases and V 2 bases, and 8 bases lay outside the gene matches. The CDR3 totals 16 residues. Germline CDR1 reads SGHVS; CDR2 reads FNYEAQ. The CDR3 loop reads CASSLQGGTVNTEAFF. Here the CDR3 DNA reads TGTGCCAGCAGCTTACAAGGAGGGACAGTCAACACTGAAGCTTTCTTT.

This clonotype was observed a few times. V is TRBV5-1 and J is TRBJ1-3; TRBD1 is a possible D gene (6 bases). Germline V lookup: CDR1 SGHRS, CDR2 YFSETQ. With 4 bases removed from V and 0 bases from J, the gap between germline ends came to 14 bases. The CDR3 has 16 residues. The CDR3 loop reads CASSQGLRDSGNTIYF. CDR3 nucleotides: TGCGCCAGCAGCCAGGGGTTAAGGGACTCTGGAAACACCATATATTTT.

This clonotype was counted only a few times. The chain employs TRBV5-1 and TRBJ2-2, with D possibly TRBD1 on 5 matching bases. V dropped 6 bases and J dropped 0 bases, with 12 bases sitting between them. Germline lookup yields CDR1 SGHRS and CDR2 YFSETQ. This CDR3 is built from 15 residues. CDR3 in amino acids: CASTTDTTNTGELFF. CDR3 nucleotides: TGCGCCAGCACCACGGACACAACGAACACCGGGGAGCTGTTTTTT.

This clonotype turned up a few times. The V gene is TRBV2, the J gene TRBJ2-2; D ambiguous. The length of the CDR3 is 12 residues. CDR1 and CDR2 (germline): SNHLY, FYNNEI. The V end lost 6 bases, the J end lost 7 bases, and 9 bases lay between the germline ends. The CDR3 sequence: CASRGEGGELFF. The CDR3 DNA sequence: TGTGCCAGCAGGGGTGAAGGCGGGGAGCTGTTTTTT.

This clonotype is classed as medium-sized (0.01 to 0.1%). The chain recombines TRBV19 with TRBJ1-5; maybe TRBD1 (6 bases). This CDR3 is 20 amino acids long. Germline assignment: CDR1 LNHDA and CDR2 SQIVND (reference sequence). V lost 6 bases to trimming and J lost 0 bases, with 27 bases between them. The CDR3 DNA sequence: TGTGCCAGTAGACGAACTACAGGGACTGGGGGGGTATATAGCAATCAGCCCCAGCATTTT. Residues: CASRRTTGTGGVYSNQPQHF.

This clonotype was recorded only once. In DNA form, the CDR3 reads TGCGCCAGCAGCCTGGTTGGAGCAATCAACACTGAAGCTTTCTTT. Translation: CASSLVGAINTEAFF. The V gene is TRBV5-1, the J gene TRBJ1-1; D uncertain. The length of the CDR3 is 15 residues. Germline CDR1 reads SGHRS; CDR2 reads YFSETQ. Trimming removed 4 bases at V and 2 bases at J, with 15 bases between.

Worth noting for this clonotype: One end of the junction does not line up with germline, which may come from a read error. V is TRBV9 and J is TRBJ1-6; tentative D call: TRBD1 (6 bases). Germline V gives CDR1 SGDLS, CDR2 YYNGEE. The CDR3 consists of 14 residues. The CDR3: CASGVTGSNSPLHF. The CDR3 bases are TGTGCCAGCGGCGTAACAGGGAGCAATTCACCCCTCCACTTT.

The gene calls are TRBV10-3 and TRBJ2-3; maybe TRBD1 (6 bases). The V end lost 1 base, the J end lost 0 bases, and 11 bases lay between the germline ends. The CDR3 is 16 amino acids. Germline-derived CDR1 and CDR2 are ENHRY and SYGVKD. As DNA, the CDR3 is TGTGCCATCAGTGAGTGGGTTGGACAGAGCACAGATACGCAGTATTTT. It codes for CAISEWVGQSTDTQYF.

This clonotype was seen only a few times. V gene TRBV19 combines with J gene TRBJ1-2, with a tentative D call TRBD1 (5 bases). With 5 bases removed from V and 6 bases from J, the gap between germline ends came to 10 bases. Germline CDR1 and CDR2: LNHDA and SQIVND (reference sequence). This CDR3 has 12 residues. The DNA of the CDR3 is TGTGCCAGTAGTCCTCAGGGTGATGGCTACACCTTC. This translates into CASSPQGDGYTF.

V usage is TRBV5-1 and J usage is TRBJ2-3; D is possibly TRBD2 (5 bases). V was pared by 5 bases and J by 0 bases, with 13 bases between. The germline V gene encodes CDR1 SGHRS and CDR2 YFSETQ. The CDR3 runs to 15 residues. CDR3 amino acids: CASRTSGASTDTQYF. In nucleotides, the CDR3 is TGCGCCAGCAGGACGAGCGGAGCAAGCACAGATACGCAGTATTTT.

This clonotype turned up a few times. CDR3 sequence reads: CASSLVAGGAYNEQFF. Here the CDR3 DNA reads TGTGCCAGCAGCTTAGTGGCGGGGGGGGCCTACAATGAGCAGTTCTTC. The V call is TRBV7-9, the J call TRBJ2-1; 9 bases map to TRBD2. The CDR3 is 16 amino acids. V lost 1 base to trimming and J lost 2 bases; unmatched junction nucleotides: 3. CDR1 and CDR2 from the germline V gene are SEHNR and FQNEAQ (reference sequence).

This clonotype counts as medium-sized. The chain has TRBV10-1 and TRBJ2-3; 9 nucleotides agree with TRBD1. With V trimmed by 5 bases and J by 8 bases, 8 bases remained unmatched. The CDR3 is made up of 14 amino acids. Per the germline V gene, CDR1 is WNHNN and CDR2 is SYGVQD (reference sequence). The CDR3 loop is CASSRQGGAGTQYF. CDR3 DNA: TGCGCCAGCAGTAGACAGGGGGGCGCGGGTACGCAGTATTTT.

This clonotype has more than one count but fewer than ten. V is TRBV19 and J is TRBJ2-2; D remains ambiguous. The CDR3 is 14 amino acids. Per germline, CDR1 LNHDA and CDR2 SQIVND (reference sequence). Deletions cut 6 bases from V and 1 base from J, with 9 bases between. DNA of the CDR3: TGTGCCAGTAGCCCCGCCGGGAACACCGGGGAGCTGTTTTTT. Translation gives CASSPAGNTGELFF.

This clonotype was found a few times. V is TRBV5-1 and J is TRBJ1-2; 8 nucleotides line up with TRBD1. The germline V gene has CDR1 SGHRS and CDR2 YFSETQ. Trimming at V came to 0 bases and at J to 4 bases, leaving 8 bases not matched to a gene. This CDR3 has 16 amino acids. The CDR3: CASSLGRTGLTYGYTF. The CDR3 bases are TGCGCCAGCAGCTTGGGCCGGACAGGGTTAACCTATGGCTACACCTTC.

This clonotype was counted a few times. This chain connects TRBV5-4 to TRBJ1-3; the D is unclear. Germline V gives CDR1 SGHNT, CDR2 YYREEE (reference sequence). The CDR3 spans 13 residues. V was shortened by 4 bases and J by 2 bases, with 7 bases between the two germline ends. CDR3 nucleotides: TGTGCCAGCAGCACAGATCCTGGAAACACCATATATTTT. Protein product: CASSTDPGNTIYF.

This clonotype has more than one count but fewer than ten. The CDR3 DNA is TGTGCCTGGAGTACAGGGGCGGACTCCTATAATTCACCCCTCCACTTT. Translating gives CAWSTGADSYNSPLHF. The chain joins TRBV30 to TRBJ1-6, with 7 bases identical to TRBD1. With 2 bases clipped from V and 0 bases from J, the junction kept 4 bases outside the gene matches. The CDR3 is made up of 16 amino acids. CDR1 is GTSNPN, CDR2 SVGIG, per germline (reference sequence).

This clonotype is labeled medium-sized (0.01 to 0.1%). The chain uses TRBV20-1 and TRBJ1-1, with a weak D call TRBD1 (5 bases). Trimming stripped 6 bases from V and 2 bases from J, with 13 bases between. CDR3 length: 13 amino acids. The germline CDR1 and CDR2 sequences are DFQATT and SNEGSKA (reference sequence). The DNA of the CDR3 is TGCAGTGCAACGGGACCGCAAAACACTGAAGCTTTCTTT. Translated, it gives CSATGPQNTEAFF.

This clonotype has only a few counts. This chain links TRBV3-1 with TRBJ2-5, with unresolved D. V dropped 6 bases and J dropped 5 bases, with 7 bases sitting between them. CDR1 is LGHDT, CDR2 YNNKEL, per germline (reference sequence). The CDR3 contains 11 residues. CDR3 sequence (DNA): TGTGCCAGCAGATCTGGGGAGACCCAGTACTTC. It encodes CASRSGETQYF.

CDR3 loop: CATSDLGLAGDNEQFF. The CDR3 DNA follows: TGTGCCACCAGTGATTTGGGGCTAGCGGGCGACAATGAGCAGTTCTTC. The gene calls are TRBV24-1 and TRBJ2-1; 8 bases are shared with TRBD2. CDR3 length: 16 amino acids. The trim removed 0 bases at V and 5 bases at J, leaving 5 bases unmatched. Germline values: CDR1 KGHDR, CDR2 SFDVKD.

This clonotype was seen a few times. The chain has TRBV2 and TRBJ1-3; TRBD1 matches 7 bases. Germline V gene lookup returns CDR1 SNHLY and CDR2 FYNNEI. With 6 bases clipped from V and 7 bases from J, the junction kept 15 bases outside the gene matches. The CDR3 is made up of 16 amino acids. DNA of the CDR3: TGTGCCAGCAGAATGACAGGGTTGGGTCAGAGGAACACCATATATTTT. Protein product: CASRMTGLGQRNTIYF. The full variable domain, its missing parts supplied by reference TRBV2 and TRBJ1-3, is EPEVTQTPSHQVTQMGQEVILRCVPISNHLYFYWYRQILGQKVEFLVSFYNNEISEKSEIFDDQFSVERPDGSNFTLKIRSTKLEDSAMYFCASRMTGLGQRNTIYFGEGSWLTVV.